This T cell receptor beta chain was identified in a study of human T cells and chemical hapten exposure (dated by TCRdb to 2020 to 2022). Looking at the study overall: For sensitization, 2% DPC in acetone was applied to a 2 cm by 2 cm area of upper inner arm skin. Throughout the study period of roughly five months, patients also received therapeutic DPC doses to the scalp every week. Patch testing was performed on the upper back with Finn chambers containing 0.01% DPC, and the patch tests were scored after 6 days according to International Contact Dermatitis Research Group standards. The patient cohort, mostly female, included alopecia areata with under or over 50% scalp involvement, alopecia totalis and alopecia universalis. Libraries were pooled for sequencing, and per-sample TCR yields varied mainly because of small differences in library volumes within the pool. Peripheral blood TCR repertoire changes were tracked in vivo in alopecia patients during primary and secondary sensitization to the hapten diphenylcyclopropenone (DPC). Blood samples were taken from patients before sensitization (week 0) and at 2, 6 and about 24 weeks after DPC sensitization. For TCR sequencing, blood came from 25 to 35 alopecia patients at anywhere from one to four time points (pre-sensitization, 2, 6 and 24 weeks).

The time point label, as the study defines it: pre-sensitization, week 0. Explained via the paper, the treatment or condition label denotes: therapeutic diphenylcyclopropenone sensitization with weekly scalp DPC. Blood at each patch-test visit was drawn before the patch test was applied. Patients were eligible if aged 18 to 70, diagnosed with alopecia and judged suitable for DPC therapy, and pregnant patients were excluded. Total RNA was isolated from unfractionated whole blood collected in Tempus Blood RNA tubes. The library was built by means of RACE. The sample was run on a NextSeq 500. Library preparation attached unique molecular identifiers to individual cDNA molecules for quantitative, reproducible TCR counting. For every blood RNA sample, sequencing covered both the TCR alpha and TCR beta chains. The published analysis was carried out like this. Samples had a median of approximately 93,000 TCRs, with a range from about 23,224 to 750,000. V, J and CDR3 annotation of the TCR reads was carried out using the Decombinator software suite. To make PS versus PT1 abundance plots, every sample was subsampled to the same number of TCRs (28,000). TCRs were defined as expanded if absent before sensitization and observed at least eight times at the 2-week time point. TCRdb trimmed public reads at Q25 via fastp, called clones via MiXCR and kept in-frame beta chains. Records with the same CDR3 protein are collapsed into one entry carrying the most frequent genes and DNA. Clone size and V and J calls follow TCRdb, not the original study. Here the sample has around 110,000 distinct CDR3 sequences; 9% to 15% occur a single time. The ten largest account for roughly 1.6% of the sample.

The CDR3 contains 14 residues, cysteine and phenylalanine counted. Just CDR3 DNA is preserved here, 42 bases in frame from base 1. CDR1 and CDR2 (KGHSH, LQKENI) derive from the germline V gene. V loses 2 bases at its end and J loses 9 bases; junction bases beyond the gene matches: 3. Study-level results and caveats: DPC sensitization did not change the number of TCRs with a frequency above 1 in 1000, and there was no evidence of changes in global repertoire structure. A positive correlation was found between the number of PT1 expanded TCRs and patch test score, with significance reached at thresholds 8, 16 and 32 but not 4. Repeated subsampling changed both the strength of the expansion versus patch-test correlation and the threshold at which that correlation became significant. Compared with pre-sensitization or healthy control sets, expanded TCRs formed significantly more large CDR3 similarity clusters, which is consistent with antigen-driven responses. Because all patients had alopecia, a presumed autoimmune disease, the immune response of the patients might differ from that of healthy individuals.

This clonotype was seen many times. The target of this receptor is not known. No base qualities exist here, and no much larger clone lies one base off it. This TCR was recovered from a woman in her 50s with alopecia areata. Some clones in this sample may be carry-over from other donors' samples. This sequence uses TRBV18 and TRBJ1-6; the central 8 bases match TRBD1. The source material was whole blood, sampled in connection with sensitization to the hapten diphenylcyclopropenone (DPC). The nucleotide sequence is given as TGTGCCAGCTCACCAGGACAGGGAGGTTCACCCCTCCACTTT. It specifies CASSPGQGGSPLHF.